The 32 T cell receptor beta chains given below trace back to one sample, sequenced in a study of PD-1 blockade in classical Hodgkin lymphoma. Only in-frame clones appear in the TCRdb table, and some are missing; sequencing was by immunoSEQ multiplex PCR. The sample has more than 30,000 clones, around four fifths seen once. The time point here: cycle 4 day 1 (C4D1), after more than five weeks of nivolumab. Every patient relapsed after autologous stem cell transplantation, and brentuximab vedotin exposure varied. The starting material was peripheral blood mononuclear cells (PBMCs), obtained before the fourth cycle of nivolumab. Every receptor here comes from a human donor with classical Hodgkin lymphoma.

This clone appeared once. The chain uses TRBV20-1 and TRBJ2-3; D is ambiguous. Between the trimmed V and J ends, which lost 6 bases and 2 bases, there was a span of 6 bases. The length of the CDR3 is 11 residues. The germline V gene encodes CDR1 DFQATT and CDR2 SNEGSKA (reference sequence). This CDR3 reads CSATYTDTQYF. CDR3 bases: TGCAGTGCCACCTACACAGATACGCAGTATTTT.

This chain joins TRBV7-9 and TRBJ1-1; D is unresolved. The V end lost 6 bases, the J end lost 3 bases, and 20 bases lay between the germline ends. The CDR3 is 16 residues long. Per the germline V gene, CDR1 is SEHNR and CDR2 is FQNEAQ (reference sequence). The CDR3 here is CASRPTSVIEDTEAFF. The DNA of the CDR3 is TGTGCCAGCAGACCAACCTCAGTCATTGAGGACACTGAAGCTTTCTTT.

Remarks on this clone: The junction shows a germline mismatch at one end, possibly a read error. The identical CDR3 is also encoded by other nucleotide sequences in the sample. The chain links TRBV5-4 to TRBJ2-2; TRBD2 agrees at 8 bases. The CDR3 consists of 15 residues. The V gene's germline CDR1 is SGHNT and CDR2 YYREEE (reference sequence). In DNA form, the CDR3 reads TGTGCCAGCAGCTTGCGCGGGAGGAACACTGGGGAGCTGTTTTTT. This gives the protein CASSLRGRNTGELFF. Full variable domain (remainder filled in from reference TRBV5-4 and TRBJ2-2): ETGVTQSPTHLIKTRGQQVTLRCSSQSGHNTVSWYQQALGQGPQFIFQYYREEENGRGNFPPRFSGLQFPNYSSELNVNALELDDSALYLCASSLRGRNTGELFFGEGSRLTVL.

V and J are TRBV6-1 and TRBJ2-1, with D perhaps given as TRBD1 or TRBD2 (5 bases each). Germline assignment: CDR1 MNHNS and CDR2 SASEGT. The CDR3 has 14 residues. V was clipped by 7 bases and J by 10 bases, with 20 bases between them. CDR3 DNA sequence: TGTGCCAGCAAGTGGGACCACCTTAACGGAGAGCAGTTCTTC. It specifies CASKWDHLNGEQFF.

V usage is TRBV2 and J usage is TRBJ2-7, with D possibly called TRBD1 or TRBD2 (5 bases each). The CDR3 is 14 amino acids. Trimming removed 3 bases from V and 2 bases from J, with 11 bases in between. Germline assignment: CDR1 SNHLY and CDR2 FYNNEI. For the CDR3, the DNA is TGTGCCAGCAGTGAGAGGGGCCGCCCCTACGAGCAGTACTTC. It specifies CASSERGRPYEQYF.

The chain links TRBV28 to TRBJ1-6; a possible D gene is TRBD1 (5 bases). CDR1 is MDHEN, CDR2 SYDVKM, per germline. V was trimmed by 6 bases and J by 6 bases, leaving 15 bases between them. CDR3 length equals 15 residues. The chain's CDR3 is CASSTLQGGNSPLHF. CDR3 nucleotides: TGTGCCAGCAGCACCCTTCAGGGAGGTAATTCACCCCTCCACTTT.

The rearrangement joins TRBV9 to TRBJ2-6; 12 bases map to TRBD2. This CDR3 region has 18 residues. The germline V gene has CDR1 SGDLS and CDR2 YYNGEE. Trimming removed 3 bases from V and 0 bases from J; junction bases left unmatched: 4. The CDR3 protein is CASSGRLAGVSGANVLTF. The DNA for the CDR3 is TGTGCCAGCAGCGGGCGACTAGCGGGGGTCTCTGGGGCCAACGTCCTGACTTTC.

To note about this clone: The sample has other DNA sequences that encode this CDR3 too. V gene TRBV13 combines with J gene TRBJ2-3; D ambiguous. V lost 4 bases, J lost 3 bases, and 5 bases lay in between. The germline CDR1 and CDR2 sequences are PRHDT and FYEKMQ (reference sequence). The CDR3 is 12 amino acids. The CDR3 reads CASSSGTDTQYF. The CDR3 region has the DNA TGTGCCAGCAGCTCCGGGACAGATACGCAGTATTTT.

The chain combines TRBV5-1 with TRBJ2-7; unclear D gene. Between the trimmed V and J ends, which lost 2 bases and 2 bases, there was a span of 8 bases. This CDR3 spans 13 amino acids. Germline loops: CDR1 SGHRS, CDR2 YFSETQ. CDR3 sequence reads: CASSFGRTYEQYF. CDR3 coding DNA: TGCGCCAGCAGCTTCGGGCGTACCTACGAGCAGTACTTC.

The chain combines TRBV10-3 with TRBJ2-7; D remains ambiguous. The CDR3 runs 11 residues. CDR1 and CDR2 from the germline V gene are ENHRY and SYGVKD. The V end was cut by 0 bases, the J end by 8 bases, with 5 bases between. In DNA, the CDR3 is TGTGCCATCAGTGAGTCGTATCAGCAGTACTTC. Translating it yields CAISESYQQYF.

The chain uses TRBV5-1 and TRBJ1-6, with no clear D. Germline-derived CDR1 and CDR2 are SGHRS and YFSETQ. CDR3 length equals 16 residues. Trimming stripped 4 bases from V and 5 bases from J, with 16 bases between. The CDR3 protein is CASSPSGLSNNSPLHF. CDR3 DNA sequence: TGCGCCAGCAGCCCGTCCGGACTATCCAATAATTCACCCCTCCACTTT.

The CDR3 spells CASSRDGDSNQPQHF. The CDR3 DNA is TGTGCCAGCAGTAGGGACGGAGATAGCAATCAGCCCCAGCATTTT. V is TRBV6-6 and J is TRBJ1-5; a weak D match, TRBD1 (5 bases). The CDR3 consists of 15 residues. V lost 5 bases and J 0 bases, leaving 11 bases between the germline ends. Per germline, CDR1 MNHNY and CDR2 SVGAGI (reference sequence).

J is TRBJ2-1 and V is TRBV19; no firm D call. The CDR3 is 14 amino acids. Germline V gene sequence: CDR1 LNHDA, CDR2 SQIVND (reference sequence). The germline V and J ends were trimmed by 6 bases and 7 bases, with 16 bases remaining between them. The CDR3, as DNA: TGTGCCAGTAGCCCTCGTTTAGGTCGAAATGAGCAGTTCTTC. It translates to CASSPRLGRNEQFF.

This chain uses TRBV10-1 with TRBJ2-3; possibly TRBD1 for D (6 bases). The CDR3 consists of 14 residues. V shed 6 bases and J shed 2 bases, with 12 bases lying between them. Germline CDR1 WNHNN, CDR2 SYGVQD (reference sequence). This CDR3 is CASSPQGHTDTQYF. CDR3 bases: TGCGCCAGCAGCCCCCAGGGACACACAGATACGCAGTATTTT.

This chain links TRBV10-3 with TRBJ2-7; D gene ambiguous. The germline V gene has CDR1 ENHRY and CDR2 SYGVKD. This CDR3 has 15 amino acids. Trimming stripped 0 bases from V and 0 bases from J, with 9 bases between. The CDR3 sequence is CAISESSLRSYEQYF. CDR3 in DNA: TGTGCCATCAGTGAGTCCTCCCTTCGCTCCTACGAGCAGTACTTC.

The chain uses TRBV19 and TRBJ1-2, with TRBD1 as a possible D gene (5 bases). Germline values: CDR1 LNHDA, CDR2 SQIVND (reference sequence). V lost 7 bases and J lost 6, with 18 bases in between. The CDR3 spans 14 residues. The CDR3 bases are TGTGCCAGTACTAAGAGACAGCGAATAAATGGCTACACCTTC. Encoded protein: CASTKRQRINGYTF. Based on the CDR3 plus reference TRBV19 and TRBJ1-2, the full variable domain is DGGITQSPKYLFRKEGQNVTLSCEQNLNHDAMYWYRQDPGQGLRLIYYSQIVNDFQKGDIAEGYSVSREKKESFPLTVTSAQKNPTAFYLCASTKRQRINGYTFGSGTRLTVV.

There are a few counts of this clone. This chain uses TRBV4-3 with TRBJ2-7, with 9 bases fitting TRBD1. The J segment lost 2 bases and the V segment lost 4 bases, leaving 9 bases of the junction unmatched. Germline V CDR1 and CDR2: LGHNA, YSLEER. There are 16 residues in the CDR3. This CDR3 is CASSLGTGKFPYEQYF. The CDR3, as DNA: TGCGCCAGCAGCCTCGGGACAGGGAAATTCCCCTACGAGCAGTACTTC.

V is TRBV5-6 and J is TRBJ1-2; 8 bases map to TRBD1. Germline-derived CDR1 and CDR2 are SGHDT and YYEEEE. Trimming cost V 4 bases and J 5 bases; bases outside gene matches: 7. The CDR3 spans 14 residues. CDR3 sequence: CASSPGRGQYGYTF. The DNA for the CDR3 is TGTGCCAGCAGCCCCGGCAGGGGGCAGTATGGCTACACCTTC.

The chain uses TRBV15 and TRBJ2-3; a possible D gene is TRBD2 (5 bases). The CDR3 extends over 16 amino acids. Germline values: CDR1 LNHNV, CDR2 YYDKDF (reference sequence). Trimming removed 0 bases at V and 1 base at J, with 11 bases between. The CDR3 nucleotides are TGTGCCACCAGCAGAGATCTCGAGGGAGGCACAGATACGCAGTATTTT. Its protein product is CATSRDLEGGTDTQYF.

This clone has only a few counts. In this CDR3 the conserved last residue, phenylalanine or tryptophan, is missing, so a read error is likely. Because the CDR3's place on the DNA is in doubt, the DNA is left out and the CDR3 is given as listed by TCRdb. Different DNA sequences within this sample yield the same CDR3. The chain is built from TRBV6-1 and TRBJ2-7; no DNA check was done on the table's D call, TRBD1. The V gene's germline CDR1 is MNHNS and CDR2 SASEGT. A total of 12 residues make up the CDR3, ends included. The CDR3 loop is CASSEALQGTWI.

The CDR3 coding sequence is TGTGCCAGCAGCAAAAAACCGGGACTAGCGGGCAATGAGCAGTTCTTC. Translating gives CASSKKPGLAGNEQFF. The chain joins TRBV14 to TRBJ2-1; TRBD2 matches at 12 bases. CDR1 and CDR2 (germline): SGHDN, FVKESK. The junction had 8 bases not matched to a gene; V was cut back by 5 bases and J by 6 bases. This CDR3 comprises 16 residues.

This chain joins TRBV19 and TRBJ2-1, with D perhaps given as TRBD1 or TRBD2 (5 bases each). Trimming removed 7 bases from V and 0 bases from J, with 13 bases in between. CDR3 size: 15 residues. Germline CDR1 LNHDA, CDR2 SQIVND (reference sequence). CDR3 sequence: CASKGWGYSYNEQFF. CDR3 nucleotides: TGTGCCAGTAAGGGGTGGGGGTACTCCTACAATGAGCAGTTCTTC.

The chain has TRBV6-4 and TRBJ1-5, with a weak D call TRBD1 (6 bases). This CDR3 is built from 18 residues. V lost 7 bases to trimming and J lost 0 bases, with 22 bases between them. Germline V gene data show CDR1 as MRHNA and CDR2 as SNTAGT. The CDR3 nucleotides are TGTGCCAGCAACATTGAGGGACATCACAACTATAGCAATCAGCCCCAGCATTTT. This codes for CASNIEGHHNYSNQPQHF.

Here the CDR3 reads CASSPRTSTGELFF. CDR3 nucleotide sequence: TGTGCCAGCAGCCCGCGGACAAGCACCGGGGAGCTGTTTTTT. The rearrangement links TRBV7-9 to TRBJ2-2; possible D gene TRBD1, 5 bases. The CDR3 contains 14 residues. The V end was cut by 5 bases, the J end by 4 bases, with 11 bases between. Per germline, CDR1 SEHNR and CDR2 FQNEAQ (reference sequence). Filled out from reference TRBV7-9 and TRBJ2-2, the complete variable domain reads DTGVSQNPRHKITKRGQNVTFRCDPISEHNRLYWYRQTLGQGPEFLTYFQNEAQLEKSRLLSDRFSAERPKGSFSTLEIQRTEQGDSAMYLCASSPRTSTGELFFGEGSRLTVL.

A few counts support this clone. The V and J genes are TRBV6-1 and TRBJ1-6; D gene ambiguous. The CDR3 length is 13 residues. V lost 0 bases and J 10 bases, leaving 7 bases between the germline ends. From germline, CDR1 is MNHNS and CDR2 SASEGT. CDR3 amino acids: CASSEALRSPLHF. The CDR3 DNA reads as TGTGCCAGCAGTGAAGCGTTAAGGTCACCCCTCCACTTT.

The chain employs TRBV10-3 and TRBJ2-1; 14 bases agree with TRBD2. The trim removed 7 bases at V and 6 bases at J, leaving 5 bases unmatched. CDR3 length: 15 amino acids. CDR1 and CDR2 from the germline V gene are ENHRY and SYGVKD. CDR3 bases: TGTGCCATCAAAACCGGACTAGCGGGGGGCAATGAGCAGTTCTTC. Translated, it gives CAIKTGLAGGNEQFF.

This clone was counted a single time. This chain links TRBV11-3 with TRBJ2-5; D gene ambiguous. The DNA end favors TRBJ2-7, so the J call may be wrong. This CDR3 region has 12 residues. Per germline, CDR1 SGHNT and CDR2 YENEEA. The CDR3 coding sequence is TGTGCCAGCAGCTCGCGCGCCGACGAGCAGTACTTC. Translating it yields CASSSRADEQYF.

V is TRBV9 and J is TRBJ2-7; unclear D gene. Germline V lookup: CDR1 SGDLS, CDR2 YYNGEE. V was clipped by 0 bases and J by 3 bases, with 10 bases between them. The CDR3 consists of 14 residues. CDR3 loop: CASSVGVTGYEQYF. CDR3 nucleotide sequence: TGTGCCAGCAGCGTAGGGGTTACGGGCTACGAGCAGTACTTC.

This clone was recorded a few times. This chain connects TRBV28 to TRBJ1-1, with D maybe TRBD1 (6 bases). V lost 7 bases and J lost 5, with 14 bases in between. Germline V gene data show CDR1 as MDHEN and CDR2 as SYDVKM. The CDR3 sequence is 13 residues long. CDR3 sequence reads: CASTKGVGTEAFF. CDR3 in DNA: TGTGCCAGCACTAAGGGGGTAGGTACTGAAGCTTTCTTT.

This rearrangement joins TRBV5-6 to TRBJ2-2; D unresolved. Trimming cost V 2 bases and J 6 bases, with 8 bases left between them. This CDR3 spans 13 amino acids. Per germline, CDR1 SGHDT and CDR2 YYEEEE. The CDR3 loop is CASSFTTAGELFF. Here the CDR3 DNA reads TGTGCCAGCAGCTTTACGACGGCCGGGGAGCTGTTTTTT.

The V gene is TRBV7-9, the J gene TRBJ1-4, with 7 bases identical to TRBD1. With V trimmed by 2 bases and J by 5 bases, 5 bases remained unmatched. The CDR3 sequence is 15 residues long. The germline CDR1 and CDR2 sequences are SEHNR and FQNEAQ (reference sequence). The CDR3 is CASSLRGQLNEKLFF. The DNA of the CDR3 is TGTGCCAGCAGCTTAAGGGGACAGTTAAATGAAAAACTGTTTTTT.

V usage is TRBV10-2 and J usage is TRBJ1-6; D is perhaps TRBD1 (6 bases). CDR1 is WSHSY and CDR2 is SAAADI in the germline V gene. The length of the CDR3 is 16 residues. The V end was cut by 6 bases, the J end by 0 bases, with 12 bases between. This CDR3 reads CASRRQDNSYNSPLHF. Here the CDR3 DNA reads TGCGCCAGCAGAAGACAGGATAACTCCTATAATTCACCCCTCCACTTT.